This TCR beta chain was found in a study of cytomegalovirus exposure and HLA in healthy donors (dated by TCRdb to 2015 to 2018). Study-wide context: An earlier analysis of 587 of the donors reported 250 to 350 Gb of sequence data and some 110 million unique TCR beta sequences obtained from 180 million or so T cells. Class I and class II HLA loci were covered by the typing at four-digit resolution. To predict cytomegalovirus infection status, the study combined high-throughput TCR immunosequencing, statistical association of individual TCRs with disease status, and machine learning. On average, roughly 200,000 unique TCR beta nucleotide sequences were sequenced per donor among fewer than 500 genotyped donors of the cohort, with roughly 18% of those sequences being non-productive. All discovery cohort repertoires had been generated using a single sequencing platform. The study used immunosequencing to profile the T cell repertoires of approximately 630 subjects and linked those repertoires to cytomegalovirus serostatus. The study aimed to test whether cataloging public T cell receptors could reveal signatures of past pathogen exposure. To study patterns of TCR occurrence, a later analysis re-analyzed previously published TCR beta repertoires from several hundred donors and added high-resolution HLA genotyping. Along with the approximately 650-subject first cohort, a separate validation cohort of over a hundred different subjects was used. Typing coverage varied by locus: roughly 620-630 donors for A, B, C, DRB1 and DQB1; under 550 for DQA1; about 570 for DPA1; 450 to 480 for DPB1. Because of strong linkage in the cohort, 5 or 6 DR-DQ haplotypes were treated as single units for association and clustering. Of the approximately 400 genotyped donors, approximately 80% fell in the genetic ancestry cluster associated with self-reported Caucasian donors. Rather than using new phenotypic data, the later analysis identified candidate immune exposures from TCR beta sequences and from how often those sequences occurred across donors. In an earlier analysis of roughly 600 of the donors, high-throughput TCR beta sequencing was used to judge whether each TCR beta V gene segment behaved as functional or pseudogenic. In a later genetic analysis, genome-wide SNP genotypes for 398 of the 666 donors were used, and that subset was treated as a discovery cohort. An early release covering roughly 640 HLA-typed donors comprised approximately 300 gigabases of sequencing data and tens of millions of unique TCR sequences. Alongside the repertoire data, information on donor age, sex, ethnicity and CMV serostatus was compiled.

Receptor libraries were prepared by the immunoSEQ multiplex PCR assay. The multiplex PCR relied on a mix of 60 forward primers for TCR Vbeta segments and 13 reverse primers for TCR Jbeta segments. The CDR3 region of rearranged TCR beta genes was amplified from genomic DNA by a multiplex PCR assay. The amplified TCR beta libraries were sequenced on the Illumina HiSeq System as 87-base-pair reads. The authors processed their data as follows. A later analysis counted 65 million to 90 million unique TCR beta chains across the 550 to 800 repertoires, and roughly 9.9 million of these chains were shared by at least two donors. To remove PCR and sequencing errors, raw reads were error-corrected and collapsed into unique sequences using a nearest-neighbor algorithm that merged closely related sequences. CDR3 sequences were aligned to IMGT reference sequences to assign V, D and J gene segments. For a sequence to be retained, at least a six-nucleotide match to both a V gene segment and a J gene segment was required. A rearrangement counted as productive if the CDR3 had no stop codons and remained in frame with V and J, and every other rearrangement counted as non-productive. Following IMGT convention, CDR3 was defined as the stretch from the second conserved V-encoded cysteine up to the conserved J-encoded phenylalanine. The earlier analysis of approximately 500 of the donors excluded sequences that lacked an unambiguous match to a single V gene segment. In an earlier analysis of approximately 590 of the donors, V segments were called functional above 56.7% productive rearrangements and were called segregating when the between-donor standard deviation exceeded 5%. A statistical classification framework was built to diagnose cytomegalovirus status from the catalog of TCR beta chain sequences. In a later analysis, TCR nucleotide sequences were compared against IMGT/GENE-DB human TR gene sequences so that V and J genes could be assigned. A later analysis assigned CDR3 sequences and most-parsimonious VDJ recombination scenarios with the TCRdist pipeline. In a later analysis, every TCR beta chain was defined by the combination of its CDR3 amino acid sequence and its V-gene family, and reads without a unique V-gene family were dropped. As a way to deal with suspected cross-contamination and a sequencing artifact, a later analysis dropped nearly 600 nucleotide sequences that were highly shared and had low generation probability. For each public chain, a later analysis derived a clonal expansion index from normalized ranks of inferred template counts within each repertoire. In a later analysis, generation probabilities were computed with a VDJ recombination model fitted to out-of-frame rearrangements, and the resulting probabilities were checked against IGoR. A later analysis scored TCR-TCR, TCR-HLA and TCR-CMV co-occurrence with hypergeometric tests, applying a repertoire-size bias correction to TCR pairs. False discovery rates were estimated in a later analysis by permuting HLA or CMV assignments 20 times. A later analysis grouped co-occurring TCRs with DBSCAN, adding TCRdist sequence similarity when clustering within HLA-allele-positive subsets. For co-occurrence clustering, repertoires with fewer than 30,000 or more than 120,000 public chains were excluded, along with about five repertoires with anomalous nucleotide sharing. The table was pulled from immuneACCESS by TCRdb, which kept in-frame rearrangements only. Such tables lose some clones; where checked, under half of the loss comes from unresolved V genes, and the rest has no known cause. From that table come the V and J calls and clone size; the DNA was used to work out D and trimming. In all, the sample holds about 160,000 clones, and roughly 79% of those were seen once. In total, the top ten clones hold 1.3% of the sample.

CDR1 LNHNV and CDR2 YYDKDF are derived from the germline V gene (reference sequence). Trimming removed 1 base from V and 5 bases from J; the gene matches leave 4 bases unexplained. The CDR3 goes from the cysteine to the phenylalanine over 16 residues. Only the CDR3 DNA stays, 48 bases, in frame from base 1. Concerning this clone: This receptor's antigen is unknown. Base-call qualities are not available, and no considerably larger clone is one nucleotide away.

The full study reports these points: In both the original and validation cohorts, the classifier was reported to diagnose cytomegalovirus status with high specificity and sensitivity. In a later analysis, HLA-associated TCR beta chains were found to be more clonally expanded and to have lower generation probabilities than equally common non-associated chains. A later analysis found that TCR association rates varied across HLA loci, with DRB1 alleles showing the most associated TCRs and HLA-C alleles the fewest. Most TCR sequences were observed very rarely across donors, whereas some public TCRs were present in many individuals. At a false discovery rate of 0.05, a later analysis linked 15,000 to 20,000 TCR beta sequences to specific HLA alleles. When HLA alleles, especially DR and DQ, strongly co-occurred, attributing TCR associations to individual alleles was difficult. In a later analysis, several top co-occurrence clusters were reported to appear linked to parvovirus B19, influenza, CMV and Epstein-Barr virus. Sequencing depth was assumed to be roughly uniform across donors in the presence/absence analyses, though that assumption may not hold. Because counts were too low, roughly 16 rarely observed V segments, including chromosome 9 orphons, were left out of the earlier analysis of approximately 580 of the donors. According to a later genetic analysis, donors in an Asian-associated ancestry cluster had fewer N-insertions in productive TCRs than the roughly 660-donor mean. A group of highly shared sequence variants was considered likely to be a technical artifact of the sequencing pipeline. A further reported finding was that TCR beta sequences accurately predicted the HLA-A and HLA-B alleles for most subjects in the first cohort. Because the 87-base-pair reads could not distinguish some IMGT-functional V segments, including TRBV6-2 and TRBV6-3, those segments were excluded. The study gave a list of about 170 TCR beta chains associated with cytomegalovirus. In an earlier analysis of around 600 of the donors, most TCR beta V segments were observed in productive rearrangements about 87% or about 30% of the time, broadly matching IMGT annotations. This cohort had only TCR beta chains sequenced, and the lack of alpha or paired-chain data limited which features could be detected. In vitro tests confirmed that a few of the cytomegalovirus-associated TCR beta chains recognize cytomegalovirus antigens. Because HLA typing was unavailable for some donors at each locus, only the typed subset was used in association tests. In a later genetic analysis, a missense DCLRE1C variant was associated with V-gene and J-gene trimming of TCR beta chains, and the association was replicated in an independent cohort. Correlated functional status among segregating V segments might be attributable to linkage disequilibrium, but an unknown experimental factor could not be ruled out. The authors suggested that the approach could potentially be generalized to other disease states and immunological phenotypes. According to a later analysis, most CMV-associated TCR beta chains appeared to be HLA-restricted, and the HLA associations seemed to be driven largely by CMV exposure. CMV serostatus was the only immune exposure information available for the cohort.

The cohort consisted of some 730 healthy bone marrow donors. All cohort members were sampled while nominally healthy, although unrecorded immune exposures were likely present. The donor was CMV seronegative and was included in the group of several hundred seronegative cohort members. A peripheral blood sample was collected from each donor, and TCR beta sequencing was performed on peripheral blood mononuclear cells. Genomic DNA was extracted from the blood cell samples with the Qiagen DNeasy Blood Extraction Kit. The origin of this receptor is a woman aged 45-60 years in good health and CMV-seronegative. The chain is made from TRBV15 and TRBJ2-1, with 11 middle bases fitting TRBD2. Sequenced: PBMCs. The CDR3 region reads CATSRGAGLADNEQFF. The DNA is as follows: TGTGCCACCAGCAGAGGGGCGGGACTAGCGGACAATGAGCAGTTCTTC.